The rows below give T cell receptor beta chains drawn from one sample of a study of blood T cell repertoires in COVID-19. This table comes from immunoSEQ multiplex PCR, and its TCRdb copy is limited to in-frame clones, with some not included. Of around 480,000 clones detected, more than 70% appear once; the ten largest clones hold roughly 13%. Sequenced sample: peripheral blood. The receptor source for this set is a woman aged 50 to 65 with COVID-19, enrolled during active disease. Both conserved end residues are part of each CDR3. Fields, in order: J gene, V gene, clone size, D gene, CDR3 DNA, CDR3 protein. The D gene is left open where the match is weak. Rows may omit the clone size; those that give it use once, few, many or a size class.

TRBJ2-7	TRBV11-3	-	-	TGTGCCAGCAGCTTAGGGGCAGACTCCTACGAGCAGTACTTC	CASSLGADSYEQYF
TRBJ1-5	TRBV18	once	TRBD1	TGTGCCAGCTCACAGGGGGCGAGGGATCAGCCCCAGCATTTT	CASSQGARDQPQHF
TRBJ1-2	TRBV11-2	-	-	TGTGCCAGCAGCCTAACCTCTGGGGGGGGATGGGGCTACACCTTC	CASSLTSGGGWGYTF
TRBJ1-2	TRBV5-8	-	-	TGTGCCAGCAGCCTTACAGGGTATGGTGGCTACACCTTC	CASSLTGYGGYTF
TRBJ1-1	TRBV21-1	few	-	TGTGCCAGCAGCAAAGAAAACAGGGATAGGGCTTTCTTT	CASSKENRDRAFF
TRBJ1-1	TRBV6-5	-	TRBD1	TGTGCCAGCACCATGGACAGGGAGATAACTGAAGCTTTCTTT	CASTMDREITEAFF
TRBJ2-1	TRBV11-3	-	-	TGTGCCAGCAGCTTAAGCCGAAACAATGAGCAGTTCTTC	CASSLSRNNEQFF
TRBJ2-2	TRBV6-5	-	TRBD1	TGTGCCAGCAGTCGACAGGGCGTAGGCACCGGGGAGCTGTTTTTT	CASSRQGVGTGELFF
TRBJ2-1	TRBV27	-	-	TGTGCCAGCACCTACAGGGAAGGCAATGAGCAGTTCTTC	CASTYREGNEQFF
TRBJ2-2	TRBV30	-	TRBD1	TGTGCCTGGAGTAGGGGGCGGAACACCGGGGAGCTGTTTTTT	CAWSRGRNTGELFF
TRBJ2-1	TRBV24-1	-	TRBD2	TGTGCCACCAGTGAAAATACTAGCGGGGGCCACGGTGAGCAGTTCTTC	CATSENTSGGHGEQFF
TRBJ2-3	TRBV9	-	TRBD1	TGTGCCAGCAGCCCCCTGGGACAGCCCCGGGCAGATACGCAGTATTTT	CASSPLGQPRADTQYF
TRBJ1-2	TRBV28	-	-	TGTGCCAGCAGTCTTATCCGGACAGCCAACTATGGCTACACCTTC	CASSLIRTANYGYTF
TRBJ1-1	TRBV12-3/TRBV12-4	-	-	TGTGCCAGCAGTTTACGGGGGGGCACTGAAGCTTTCTTT	CASSLRGGTEAFF
TRBJ2-3	TRBV5-1	-	TRBD1	TGCGCCAGCAGCTTGGCCACCCACAGGGGGCGGAAAGATACGCAGTATTTT	CASSLATHRGRKDTQYF
TRBJ1-2	TRBV30	once	TRBD1	TGTGCCTTCTTCCGGGACAGGGAAACTGGCTACACCTTC	CAFFRDRETGYTF
TRBJ2-1	TRBV9	-	TRBD2	TGTGCCAGCAGCCCGAGTAAAAAGCGGGGGTGGAGCTCCTACAATGAGCAGTTCTTC	CASSPSKKRGWSSYNEQFF
TRBJ1-2	TRBV20-1	-	-	TGCAGTGGAGGGCCTGGGGGCTACACCTTC	CSGGPGGYTF
TRBJ1-2	TRBV28	-	-	TGTGCCAGCAGTTCACTAACAGGGAACTATGGCTACACCTTC	CASSSLTGNYGYTF
TRBJ2-6	TRBV4-2	-	-	TGTGCCAGCAGCCAAGAACGTGGCCAGTTCAACGTCCTGACTTTC	CASSQERGQFNVLTF
TRBJ1-1	TRBV19	-	TRBD1	TGTGCCAGTAGTAATGCTTACAGGGGCAGACCTGAAGCTTTCTTT	CASSNAYRGRPEAFF
TRBJ2-3	TRBV14	-	TRBD2	TGTGCCAGCAGCCAAGGGCCCGGACTAGAAATGACGCAGTATTTT	CASSQGPGLEMTQYF
TRBJ1-6	TRBV30	few	-	TGTGCCTGGGAGACAGCCCACGACTCACCCCTCCACTTT	CAWETAHDSPLHF
TRBJ1-2	TRBV5-1	-	-	TGCGCCAGCAGTCTTCAGGGCTATGGCTACACCTTC	CASSLQGYGYTF
TRBJ1-6	TRBV27	-	TRBD1	TGTGCCAGCCACAGGGGCTCCTATAATTCACCCCTCCACTTT	CASHRGSYNSPLHF
TRBJ1-5	TRBV12-3/TRBV12-4	-	-	TGTGCCAGCAGTCCGTCGGGGGGCCAGCCCCAGCATTTT	CASSPSGGQPQHF
TRBJ2-7	TRBV2	once	TRBD2	TGTGCCAGCCGTTGGCTAGCGGGGGGAACCTACGAGCAGTACTTC	CASRWLAGGTYEQYF
TRBJ2-3	TRBV24-1	-	TRBD1	TGTGCCACCAGTGATATGACAGGGGGCATCGCAGATACGCAGTATTTT	CATSDMTGGIADTQYF
TRBJ1-1	TRBV6-5	-	-	TGTGCCAGCCAGAAAATGACTGAAGCTTTCTTT	CASQKMTEAFF
TRBJ1-2	TRBV27	-	TRBD1	TGTGCCAGCAGTGCAGAGGGGGCGCGTCGGGGCTACACCTTC	CASSAEGARRGYTF
TRBJ1-2	TRBV2	-	-	TGTGCCAGCAGTGAGGCGAGGAACAGGGCTAGAGGCTACACCTTC	CASSEARNRARGYTF
TRBJ2-1	TRBV7-2	-	TRBD2	TGTGCCAGCAGCATAAGCGGGGGGGCGTCGAATGAGCAGTTCTTC	CASSISGGASNEQFF
TRBJ2-5	TRBV11-2	-	-	TGTGCCAGCAGCTCACTCGGAGAGACCCAGTACTTC	CASSSLGETQYF
TRBJ2-7	TRBV9	-	TRBD2	TGTGCCAGCAGCGCTAGCGGGAAACCTTCCTACGAGCAGTACTTC	CASSASGKPSYEQYF
TRBJ1-4	TRBV14	-	TRBD1	TGTGCCAGCAGCCTCCTCCAAGGGACAGGGGAAAAACTGTTTTTT	CASSLLQGTGEKLFF
TRBJ2-3	TRBV5-1	few	TRBD2	TGCGCCAGCAGCTACTCACGACTAGCGGGGGCCTTTAGCACAGATACGCAGTATTTT	CASSYSRLAGAFSTDTQYF
TRBJ1-2	TRBV20-1	-	-	TGCAGTGCTAGACAGGGTCCTGGCTACACCTTC	CSARQGPGYTF
TRBJ1-5	TRBV5-1	-	TRBD1	TGCGCCAGCAGCCTCGGGGACAGGGTCGAACAGCCCCAGCATTTT	CASSLGDRVEQPQHF
TRBJ2-7	TRBV7-2	once	TRBD2	TGTGCCAGCAGCTTAGCCGTCTCTAGCGGGCGTGGGGAGCAGTACTTC	CASSLAVSSGRGEQYF
TRBJ2-5	TRBV6-1	-	-	TGTGCCAGCAGTGAACCGGGGAATCAAGAGACCCAGTACTTC	CASSEPGNQETQYF
TRBJ1-6	TRBV30	-	-	TGTGCCTGGATAATCCCGGGGGGATACTCACCCCTCCACTTT	CAWIIPGGYSPLHF
TRBJ2-7	TRBV2	once	TRBD2	TGTGCCAGCGGGAGGGAAGCCTACGAGCAGTACTTC	CASGREAYEQYF
TRBJ1-4	TRBV25-1	-	-	TGTGCCAGCAGTGAACGTGGGAGTCGTAATAATGAAAAACTGTTTTTT	CASSERGSRNNEKLFF
TRBJ2-3	TRBV7-2	-	TRBD2	TGTGCCAGCAGCTTGGGGGGGACGGGAGATACGCAGTATTTT	CASSLGGTGDTQYF